This is a list of T cell receptor beta chains from one sample in a study of blood T cell repertoires in COVID-19. This table comes from immunoSEQ multiplex PCR, and its TCRdb copy is limited to in-frame clones, with some not included. The sample has roughly 58,000 clones; under 80% are singletons. The sequenced material came from PBMCs or T cells enriched from blood (not recorded which). The receptors originated from a woman between 55 and 75 years old who had been exposed to COVID-19. CDR3s include the opening cysteine and the closing phenylalanine or tryptophan. Fields, in order: J gene, D gene, V gene, clone size, CDR3 DNA, CDR3 protein. D genes are given only for firm matches. Size is omitted from some rows. Given values are once, few, many or a class for expanded clones.

TRBJ2-1 | TRBD2 | TRBV11-2 | NA | TGTGCCAGCAGATTGACCCTAGCGGACTCCTACAATGAGCAGTTCTTC | CASRLTLADSYNEQFF
TRBJ1-1 | NA | TRBV29-1 | NA | TGCAGCGTCTCTCCGCGCCGGGTCGAAGCTTTCTTT | CSVSPRRVEAFF
TRBJ1-6 | TRBD1 | TRBV5-5 | NA | TGTGCCAGCAGCTTAAGGGACAGGAGTAGCTCCTATAATTCACCCCTCCACTTT | CASSLRDRSSSYNSPLHF
TRBJ2-1 | TRBD2 | TRBV3-1/TRBV3-2 | NA | TGTGCCAGCAGCCAAGAACGGTTTGGGCTAGCGGTTTACAATGAGCAGTTCTTC | CASSQERFGLAVYNEQFF
TRBJ1-4 | TRBD1 | TRBV2 | NA | TGTGCCAGCAAAGATGACAGGGGACGGGGGGAAAAACTGTTTTTT | CASKDDRGRGEKLFF
TRBJ2-2 | NA | TRBV19 | few | TGTGCCAGTAGTGTCCTAACAGGGAACACCGGGGAGCTGTTTTTT | CASSVLTGNTGELFF
TRBJ1-6 | TRBD1 | TRBV2 | NA | TGTGCCAGCAGTGAAGCCGGGACAGGGAATTCACCCCTCCACTTT | CASSEAGTGNSPLHF
TRBJ1-5 | NA | TRBV7-9 | NA | TGTGCCAGCACCAATTCCCGCGATTTCAATCAGCCCCAGCATTTT | CASTNSRDFNQPQHF
TRBJ2-7 | NA | TRBV20-1 | NA | TGCAGTGCTAGCCTAGCCGAGCAGTACTTC | CSASLAEQYF
TRBJ2-7 | NA | TRBV6-1 | NA | TGTGCCAGCAGTGAAGGCTACAGGGCCGAGCAGTACTTC | CASSEGYRAEQYF
TRBJ2-2 | TRBD2 | TRBV27 | NA | TGTGCCAGCAGTCGGACGCGGGGGGGCGGGGAGCTGTTTTTT | CASSRTRGGGELFF
TRBJ2-5 | NA | TRBV25-1 | NA | TGTGCCAGCAGGGACTTTGAGACCCAGTACTTC | CASRDFETQYF
TRBJ1-1 | NA | TRBV3-1/TRBV3-2 | NA | TGTGCCAGCATCTCGGGAAGGGAAGCTTTCTTT | CASISGREAFF
TRBJ1-1 | TRBD1 | TRBV5-1 | NA | TGCGCCAGCAGCTATGGACAGGTCATGAACACTGAAGCTTTCTTT | CASSYGQVMNTEAFF
TRBJ1-1 | NA | TRBV6-1 | NA | TGTGCCAGCAGTGATGGGGACAAGTATGAAGCTTTCTTT | CASSDGDKYEAFF
TRBJ1-2 | TRBD1 | TRBV5-1 | NA | TGCGCCAGCAGTTTATCGACAGGGGGATCTGGCTACACCTTC | CASSLSTGGSGYTF
TRBJ2-1 | TRBD2 | TRBV6-5 | NA | TGTGCCAGCAGTTACGGACTAGCGGGGTACAATGAGCAGTTCTTC | CASSYGLAGYNEQFF
TRBJ1-3 | NA | TRBV4-3 | NA | TGCGCCAGCAGCCAAGATTCGCCGAGCTCTGGAAACACCATATATTTT | CASSQDSPSSGNTIYF
TRBJ1-2 | NA | TRBV30 | NA | TGTGCCTGGGGCGACAGCGGGGCTGGCTACACCTTC | CAWGDSGAGYTF
TRBJ1-4 | TRBD1 | TRBV19 | once | TGTGCCAGTAGTATCGGGGGACAGGGGAATGAAAAACTGTTTTTT | CASSIGGQGNEKLFF
TRBJ1-6 | TRBD1 | TRBV7-6 | few | TGTGCCAGCAGCGCCCGACAGGGGGATACTTCACCCCTCCACTTT | CASSARQGDTSPLHF
TRBJ1-1 | NA | TRBV5-4 | NA | TGTGCCAGCAGCCAGTCTACAGGGAGACGGGGCACTGAAGCTTTCTTT | CASSQSTGRRGTEAFF
TRBJ1-1 | NA | TRBV30 | NA | TGTGCCTGGAGCTCAGGGATGAACACTGAAGCTTTCTTT | CAWSSGMNTEAFF
TRBJ1-1 | NA | TRBV12-3/TRBV12-4 | NA | TGTGCCAGCAGCCCTCCTCTAACTGTGGCTTTCTTT | CASSPPLTVAFF
TRBJ1-1 | NA | TRBV5-1 | NA | TGCGCCAGCAGCCCGGACGGGAGGGGGACAGCTTTCTTT | CASSPDGRGTAFF
TRBJ1-2 | TRBD1 | TRBV9 | few | TGTGCCAGCAGCGTGGAGTTGACAGGGACGGATGGCTACACCTTC | CASSVELTGTDGYTF
TRBJ1-2 | TRBD1 | TRBV30 | NA | TGTGCCTGGACAGGGGGCGCGAGGTACTACACCTTC | CAWTGGARYYTF
TRBJ2-3 | NA | TRBV6-1 | once | TGTGCCAGCAGTGAAATAGGCACAGCACATGATACGCAGTATTTT | CASSEIGTAHDTQYF
TRBJ1-4 | NA | TRBV11-2 | NA | TGTGCCAGCAGCTTGGAACCAGGGTCTTTTAATGAAAAACTGTTTTTT | CASSLEPGSFNEKLFF
TRBJ2-7 | TRBD1 | TRBV5-6 | once | TGTGCCAGCAGCTCGAGGGGGACAGGTAGATCCTACGAGCAGTACTTC | CASSSRGTGRSYEQYF
TRBJ1-1 | NA | TRBV7-8 | NA | TGTGCCAGCAGCTACGGACTCGGGGCTTTCTTT | CASSYGLGAFF
TRBJ2-7 | NA | TRBV11-2 | NA | TGTGCCAGCAGCTTAGCCCCCGAGGGCTACGAGCAGTACTTC | CASSLAPEGYEQYF
TRBJ1-2 | TRBD1 | TRBV11-2 | NA | TGTGCCAGCAGCTTAGTTGGGACAGAGTTCTATGGCTACACCTTC | CASSLVGTEFYGYTF
TRBJ1-1 | NA | TRBV7-2 | many | TGTGCCAGCAGCCCGCGGAGGGGAAGCACTGAAGCTTTCTTT | CASSPRRGSTEAFF
TRBJ2-7 | NA | TRBV18 | NA | TGTGCCAGCTCACCCCTGGGGAGCGCGGAAGGCGAGCAGTACTTC | CASSPLGSAEGEQYF
TRBJ1-2 | NA | TRBV2 | NA | TGTGCCGGCAAAGCTGGGAGAAGCGGCTACACCTTC | CAGKAGRSGYTF
TRBJ2-3 | NA | TRBV12-3/TRBV12-4 | NA | TGTGCCAGCAGCATCACAGATACGCAGTATTTT | CASSITDTQYF
TRBJ1-2 | NA | TRBV28 | NA | TGTGCCAGCGGCCAGGGGATAGGGCTATATGGCTACACCTTC | CASGQGIGLYGYTF
TRBJ1-3 | NA | TRBV30 | NA | TGTGCCTGGAGTCCGGGCTCTGGAAACACCATATATTTT | CAWSPGSGNTIYF
TRBJ2-5 | TRBD2 | TRBV3-1/TRBV3-2 | NA | TGTGCCAGCAGCCAAGGGTCAATAGCGGGAGTGGGGACCCAGTACTTC | CASSQGSIAGVGTQYF
TRBJ1-5 | NA | TRBV19 | once | TGTGCCAGTAGTATTATGATGCGGGATCAGCCCCAGCATTTT | CASSIMMRDQPQHF
TRBJ1-1 | NA | TRBV30 | NA | TGTGCCTGGAGTCGGTTGGTGAGCACTGAAGCTTTCTTT | CAWSRLVSTEAFF
TRBJ2-3 | NA | TRBV7-2 | few | TGTGCCAGCACCCCAGGGTCGAAAGATACGCAGTATTTT | CASTPGSKDTQYF
TRBJ2-2 | NA | TRBV7-9 | NA | TGTGCCGGGGATAGCGGTAACACCGGGGAGCTGTTTTTT | CAGDSGNTGELFF
TRBJ2-2 | NA | TRBV29-1 | NA | TGCAGCGTTGATGGAGGAGGGGAGCTGTTTTTT | CSVDGGGELFF
TRBJ2-2 | TRBD2 | TRBV9 | NA | TGTGCCAGCAGCGTAGACCCAGCGGGAACGAACACCGGGGAGCTGTTTTTT | CASSVDPAGTNTGELFF
TRBJ2-1 | TRBD2 | TRBV4-2 | NA | TGTGCCAGCAGCCAGGCGGGACTAGCGGGGGACTACAATGAGCAGTTCTTC | CASSQAGLAGDYNEQFF
TRBJ1-1 | NA | TRBV15 | NA | TGTGCCACCAGCAGAGAGCAGGGGATGAGTGAAGCTTTCTTT | CATSREQGMSEAFF
TRBJ1-2 | NA | TRBV28 | NA | TGTGCCAGCAGTCTTAGGGGATCTAGTGGCTACACCTTC | CASSLRGSSGYTF
TRBJ2-1 | TRBD2 | TRBV7-9 | NA | TGTGCCAGCAGCTTAGAAGGGACTACCAATGAGCAGTTCTTC | CASSLEGTTNEQFF
TRBJ2-3 | NA | TRBV9 | NA | TGTGCCAGCAGCGTAGTAGGTGGCGGGTGGAGCACAGATACGCAGTATTTT | CASSVVGGGWSTDTQYF
TRBJ2-2 | TRBD2 | TRBV6-2/TRBV6-3 | NA | TGTGCCAGCAGTAGCCTAGGACTAGCGGGAAGGTCCACCGGGGAGCTGTTTTTT | CASSSLGLAGRSTGELFF
TRBJ2-3 | TRBD2 | TRBV19 | NA | TGTGCCAGTAGTATTGCGGCAGCGGGGGTTCCAGATACGCAGTATTTT | CASSIAAAGVPDTQYF
TRBJ1-1 | TRBD1 | TRBV16 | NA | TGTGCCAGCAGCCAAGGACAGGGAATGAACACTGAAGCTTTCTTT | CASSQGQGMNTEAFF
TRBJ2-7 | NA | TRBV10-3 | NA | TGTGCCATCAGTGAGCTTTCGAGCGAGCAGTACTTC | CAISELSSEQYF
TRBJ2-1 | TRBD2 | TRBV5-1 | NA | TGCGCCAGCAGCTTGGACGGGGGGGAAGAGCAGTTCTTC | CASSLDGGEEQFF
TRBJ2-5 | TRBD1 | TRBV2 | many | TGTGCCAGCAGAAGGGGGGACAGGGGGCCGGAGACCCAGTACTTC | CASRRGDRGPETQYF